The 10 T cell receptor beta chains in this list originate from one sample, sequenced in a study of OX40 agonist ivuxolimab in advanced cancers. Clones were sequenced by immunoSEQ multiplex PCR, and TCRdb holds only the in-frame ones, with some missing. Of about 77,000 clones in the sample, about nine tenths are singletons; the top ten hold less than 3%. Sequenced here: CD4+ or CD8+ T cells sorted from blood, sampled in a trial of the OX40 agonist ivuxolimab. The receptors derive from an adult with an advanced solid tumor such as melanoma, head and neck, liver or kidney cancer.

V usage is TRBV28 and J usage is TRBJ2-3; 13 nucleotides match TRBD2. Trimming cost V 6 bases and J 1 base; bases outside gene matches: 7. Germline loops: CDR1 MDHEN, CDR2 SYDVKM. This CDR3 region has 17 residues. The CDR3 coding sequence is TGTGCCAGCAGAGACGGGACTAGCGGGAAGGGCACAGATACGCAGTATTTT. Its translation: CASRDGTSGKGTDTQYF.

This clone came up a few times. The V call is TRBV5-6, the J call TRBJ2-5; 7 nucleotides line up with TRBD1. The ends lost 3 bases at V and 4 bases at J; junction bases unmatched: 3. This CDR3 is 13 amino acids long. The germline V gene has CDR1 SGHDT and CDR2 YYEEEE. CDR3 residues: CASSWTGSETQYF. CDR3 in DNA: TGTGCCAGCAGCTGGACAGGTTCAGAGACCCAGTACTTC.

Details on this clone: The same CDR3 can be traced to other DNA sequences in this sample. V and J are TRBV4-2 and TRBJ2-1, with TRBD2 as a possible D gene (7 bases). The CDR3 is 17 amino acids. From germline, CDR1 is LGHNA and CDR2 YNFKEQ. V was clipped by 1 base and J by 2 bases, with 15 bases between them. The CDR3 reads CASSQGGGGSTYNEQFF. CDR3 nucleotide sequence: TGTGCCAGCAGCCAAGGGGGGGGCGGGAGTACCTACAATGAGCAGTTCTTC.

The chain links TRBV11-2 to TRBJ1-2, with a possible D match to TRBD1 (6 bases). Germline V gene sequence: CDR1 SGHAT, CDR2 FQNNGV. The V gene lost 1 base and the J gene lost 7 bases, with 16 bases spanning the gap. The CDR3 length is 15 residues. In DNA, the CDR3 is TGTGCCAGCAGCTTAGCGGATGGGGGGCGCGCTGGCTACACCTTC. It encodes CASSLADGGRAGYTF.

The CDR3 here is CASSPLDRAWAEAFF. CDR3 DNA: TGTGCCAGCAGTCCATTGGACAGGGCTTGGGCTGAAGCTTTCTTT. V is TRBV27 and J is TRBJ1-1; 8 bases map to TRBD1. CDR1 MNHEY and CDR2 SMNVEV come from the germline V gene (reference sequence). V shed 5 bases, J shed 6 bases, and the junction held 11 bases outside the gene matches. CDR3 length: 15 residues.

J is TRBJ2-2 and V is TRBV27; possible D gene TRBD1, 5 bases. Germline V gives CDR1 MNHEY, CDR2 SMNVEV (reference sequence). This CDR3 has 15 residues. V was shortened by 3 bases and J by 4 bases, with 12 bases between the two germline ends. Written as DNA, the CDR3 is TGTGCCAGCAGTTTCACCCCAGGGTTCACCGGGGAGCTGTTTTTT. Encoded protein: CASSFTPGFTGELFF.

The genes are TRBV7-2 and TRBJ1-3; no clear D. V was clipped by 1 base and J by 2 bases, with 12 bases between them. CDR3 size: 16 residues. From germline, CDR1 is SGHTA and CDR2 FQGNSA. The CDR3 here is CASSLERAVTGNTIYF. CDR3 DNA: TGTGCCAGCAGCTTAGAACGGGCGGTTACTGGAAACACCATATATTTT.

The rearrangement uses TRBV29-1 and TRBJ2-1; perhaps TRBD2 as D (5 bases). The CDR3 sequence is 12 residues long. Looked up from germline, CDR1 is SQVTM and CDR2 is ANQGSEA. The V and J ends lost 7 bases and 9 bases respectively, with 16 bases between them. This CDR3 is CSARGEGREQFF. In nucleotides, the CDR3 is TGCAGCGCCCGGGGAGAAGGGCGTGAGCAGTTCTTC.

This clone was detected only a few times. The chain couples TRBV19 to TRBJ1-1, with D unclear. The CDR3 length is 13 residues. Germline V gene data show CDR1 as LNHDA and CDR2 as SQIVND (reference sequence). Between the trimmed V and J ends, which lost 10 bases and 5 bases, there was a span of 17 bases. The CDR3 region has the DNA TGTGCCACTAGGTCTTCCCCGGGAACTGAAGCTTTCTTT. Translated, it gives CATRSSPGTEAFF. Variable domain in full (rest from reference TRBV19 and TRBJ1-1): DGGITQSPKYLFRKEGQNVTLSCEQNLNHDAMYWYRQDPGQGLRLIYYSQIVNDFQKGDIAEGYSVSREKKESFPLTVTSAQKNPTAFYLCATRSSPGTEAFFGQGTRLTVV.

This chain's CDR3 is CAISESMASGGAGGVTDTQYF. For the CDR3, the DNA is TGTGCCATCAGTGAGTCGATGGCTAGCGGGGGGGCCGGGGGCGTAACAGATACGCAGTATTTT. This chain uses TRBV10-3 with TRBJ2-3; 12 bases match TRBD2. The CDR3 runs 21 residues. In germline, CDR1 is ENHRY, CDR2 SYGVKD. J lost 3 bases, V lost 0 bases, and 16 bases had no gene match.